A single sample gave rise to the 2 T cell receptor beta chains below, sequenced in a study of draining lymph node invasion in breast cancer. In TCRdb, the bulk RNA-seq reads were re-called with MiXCR into one record per CDR3 protein. The table records approximately 3,100 distinct CDR3 sequences, 80% of them present only once. Sorting for CD4+ CD45RA- CD25- cells yielded memory conventional CD4 T cells. Sample: sorted memory CD4+ effector T cells from a lymph node. Receptors were obtained from a female donor with luminal breast cancer.

Worth noting for this clonotype: At one boundary the junction diverges from the germline segment, which might be a read error. The V and J genes are TRBV6-5 and TRBJ1-1; D perhaps matches TRBD1 (5 bases). Germline-derived CDR1 and CDR2 are MNHEY and SVGAGI. This CDR3 comprises 15 residues. As DNA, the CDR3 is TGTGCCAGCAGTCCAATTTGGACACTACTGACTGAGGCTTTCTTT. It codes for CASSPIWTLLTEAFF.

The chain combines TRBV7-9 with TRBJ2-5; weak D call: TRBD1 (6 bases). CDR1 and CDR2 from the germline V gene are SEHNR and FQNEAQ (reference sequence). The CDR3 has 14 amino acids. The V end lost 3 bases, the J end lost 1 base, and 9 bases lay between the germline ends. The CDR3 DNA reads TGTGCCAGCAGCTTCGGGGACATCCAAGAGACCCAGTACTTC. Protein sequence: CASSFGDIQETQYF.